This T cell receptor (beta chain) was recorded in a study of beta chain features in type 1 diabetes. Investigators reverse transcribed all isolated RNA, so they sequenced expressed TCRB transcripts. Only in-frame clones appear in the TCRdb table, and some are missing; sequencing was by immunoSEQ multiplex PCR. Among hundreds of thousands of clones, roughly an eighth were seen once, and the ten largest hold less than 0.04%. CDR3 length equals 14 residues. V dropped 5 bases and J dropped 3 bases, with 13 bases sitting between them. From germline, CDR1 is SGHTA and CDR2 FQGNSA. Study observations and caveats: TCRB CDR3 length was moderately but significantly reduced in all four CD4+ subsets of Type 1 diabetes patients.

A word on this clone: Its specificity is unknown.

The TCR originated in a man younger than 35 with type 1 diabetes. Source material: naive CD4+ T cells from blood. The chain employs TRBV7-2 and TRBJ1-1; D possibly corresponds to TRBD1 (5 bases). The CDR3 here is CASSQIARDTEAFF. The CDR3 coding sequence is TGTGCCAGCAGCCAGATCGCCAGGGACACTGAAGCTTTCTTT.